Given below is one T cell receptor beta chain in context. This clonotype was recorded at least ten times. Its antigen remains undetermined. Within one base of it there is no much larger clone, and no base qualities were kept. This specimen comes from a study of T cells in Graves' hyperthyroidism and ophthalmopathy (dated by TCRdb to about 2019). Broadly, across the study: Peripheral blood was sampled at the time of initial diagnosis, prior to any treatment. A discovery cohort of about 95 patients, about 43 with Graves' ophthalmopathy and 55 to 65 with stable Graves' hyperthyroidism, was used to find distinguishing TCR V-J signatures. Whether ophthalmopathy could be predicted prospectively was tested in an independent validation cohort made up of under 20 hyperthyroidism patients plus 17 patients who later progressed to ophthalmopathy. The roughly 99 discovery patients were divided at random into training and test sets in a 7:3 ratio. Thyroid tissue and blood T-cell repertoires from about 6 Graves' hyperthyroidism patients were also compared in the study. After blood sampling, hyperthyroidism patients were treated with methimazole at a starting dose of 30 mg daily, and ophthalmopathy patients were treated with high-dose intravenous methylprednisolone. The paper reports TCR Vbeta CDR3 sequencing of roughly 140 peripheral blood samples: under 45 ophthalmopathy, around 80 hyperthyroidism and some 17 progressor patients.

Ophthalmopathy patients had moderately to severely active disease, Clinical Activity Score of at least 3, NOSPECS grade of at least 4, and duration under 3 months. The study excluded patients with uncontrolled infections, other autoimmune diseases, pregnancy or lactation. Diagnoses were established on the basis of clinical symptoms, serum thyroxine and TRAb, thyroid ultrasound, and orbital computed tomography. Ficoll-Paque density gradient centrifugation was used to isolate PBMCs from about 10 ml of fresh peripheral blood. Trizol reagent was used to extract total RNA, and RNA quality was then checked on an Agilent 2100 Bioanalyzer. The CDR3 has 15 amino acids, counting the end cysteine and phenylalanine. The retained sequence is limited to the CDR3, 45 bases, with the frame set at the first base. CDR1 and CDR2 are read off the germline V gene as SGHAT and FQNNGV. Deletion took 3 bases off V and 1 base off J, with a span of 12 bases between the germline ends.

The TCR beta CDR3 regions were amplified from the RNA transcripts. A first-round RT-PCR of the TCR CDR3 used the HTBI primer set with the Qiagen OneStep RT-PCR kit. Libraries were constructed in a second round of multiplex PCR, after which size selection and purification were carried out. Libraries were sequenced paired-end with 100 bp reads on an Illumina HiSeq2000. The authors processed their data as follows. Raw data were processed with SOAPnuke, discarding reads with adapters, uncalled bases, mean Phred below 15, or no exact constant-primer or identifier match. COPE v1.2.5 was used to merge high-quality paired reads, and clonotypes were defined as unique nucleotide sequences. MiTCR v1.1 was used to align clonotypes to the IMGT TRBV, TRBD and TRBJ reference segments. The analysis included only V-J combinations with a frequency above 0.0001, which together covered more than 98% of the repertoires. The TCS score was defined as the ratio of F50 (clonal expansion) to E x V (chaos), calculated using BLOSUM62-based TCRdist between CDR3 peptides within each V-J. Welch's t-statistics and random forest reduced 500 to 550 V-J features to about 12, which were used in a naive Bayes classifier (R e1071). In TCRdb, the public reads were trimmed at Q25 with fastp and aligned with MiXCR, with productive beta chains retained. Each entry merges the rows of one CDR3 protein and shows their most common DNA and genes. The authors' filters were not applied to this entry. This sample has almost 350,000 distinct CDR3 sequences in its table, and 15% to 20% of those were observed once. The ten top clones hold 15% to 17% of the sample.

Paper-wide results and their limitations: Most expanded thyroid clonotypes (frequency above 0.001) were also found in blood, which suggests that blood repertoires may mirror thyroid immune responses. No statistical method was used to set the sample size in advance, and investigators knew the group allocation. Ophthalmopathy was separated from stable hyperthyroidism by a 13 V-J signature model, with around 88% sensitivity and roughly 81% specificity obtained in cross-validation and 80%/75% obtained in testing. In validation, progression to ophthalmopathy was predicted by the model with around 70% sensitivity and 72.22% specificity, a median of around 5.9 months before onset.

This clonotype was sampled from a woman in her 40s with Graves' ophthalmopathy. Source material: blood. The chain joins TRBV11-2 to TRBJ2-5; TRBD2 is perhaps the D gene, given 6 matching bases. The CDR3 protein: CASSLRDGGQETQYF. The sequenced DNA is TGTGCCAGCAGCTTGCGGGACGGTGGCCAAGAGACCCAGTACTTC.